The sequence of this T cell receptor beta chain was determined in a study of OX40 agonist ivuxolimab in advanced cancers. About the research overall: Ivuxolimab, an antibody that agonizes OX40 (CD134), was administered to the patients. Hepatocellular carcinoma, melanoma, renal cell or head and neck cancer was diagnosed in the dose-escalation patients. Overall study findings and caveats: The study found among the lowest clonal expansion in partial responders at 0.1-3.0 mg/kg.

As regards this clone: Its antigen is as yet unknown.

Repertoires were generated with immunoSEQ multiplex PCR, while TCRdb's copy carries only in-frame clones and drops some. The sample has about 110,000 clones, about 91% seen once. Looked up from germline, CDR1 is SGHRS and CDR2 is YFSETQ. V shed 2 bases and J shed 0 bases, with 6 bases lying between them. This CDR3 contains 13 residues. This chain links TRBV5-1 with TRBJ2-7, with D perhaps matching TRBD1 or TRBD2 (5 bases each). The input for sequencing was CD4+ or CD8+ T cells sorted from blood, taken in a trial of the OX40 agonist ivuxolimab. This TCR came from an adult with an advanced solid tumor such as melanoma, head and neck, liver or kidney cancer. CDR3 DNA: TGCGCCAGCAGCTTCGGGACCTCCTACGAGCAGTACTTC. Amino acids: CASSFGTSYEQYF.